These 9 T cell receptor beta chains were all obtained from the same sample, sequenced in a study of OX40 agonist ivuxolimab in advanced cancers. Using immunoSEQ multiplex PCR, the repertoire was profiled, and TCRdb retains in-frame clones only, with some absent. The sample has 40,000 to 50,000 clones, roughly 90% seen once; the top ten hold under 0.7%. Sequenced here: CD4+ or CD8+ T cells sorted from blood, sampled in a trial of the OX40 agonist ivuxolimab. These receptor sequences come from an adult with an advanced solid tumor such as melanoma, head and neck, liver or kidney cancer.

The chain combines TRBV4-3 with TRBJ1-1; maybe TRBD1 (6 bases). With 3 bases removed from V and 8 bases from J, the gap between germline ends came to 13 bases. The CDR3 loop spans 13 amino acids. The germline V gene has CDR1 LGHNA and CDR2 YSLEER. DNA of the CDR3: TGCGCCAGCAGCCACCTCGCAACAGGGGAAGCTTTCTTT. It codes for CASSHLATGEAFF.

V is TRBV30 and J is TRBJ2-2, with D perhaps matching TRBD2 (6 bases). The V end was cut by 3 bases, the J end by 1 base, with 15 bases between. The germline gives CDR1 GTSNPN, CDR2 SVGIG (reference sequence). This CDR3 has 16 residues. The CDR3 here is CAWSRSAGRNTGELFF. CDR3 bases: TGTGCCTGGAGCCGTTCGGCGGGGAGGAACACCGGGGAGCTGTTTTTT.

J is TRBJ1-2 and V is TRBV6-5; D is undetermined. CDR3 size: 15 residues. Germline CDR1 and CDR2: MNHEY and SVGAGI. V lost 6 bases, J lost 2 bases, and 16 bases lay in between. DNA of the CDR3: TGTGCCAGCAGCCGAGGCGCCCAGACCAACTATGGCTACACCTTC. Protein: CASSRGAQTNYGYTF.

The count of this clone is one. This sequence joins TRBV6-1 and TRBJ2-2; 9 bases map to TRBD2. The CDR3 totals 16 residues. Germline loops: CDR1 MNHNS, CDR2 SASEGT. Trimming cost V 3 bases and J 1 base; bases outside gene matches: 3. The CDR3 here is CASSEGLAGNTGELFF. In DNA, the CDR3 is TGTGCCAGCAGTGAGGGACTAGCAGGGAACACCGGGGAGCTGTTTTTT.

This chain connects TRBV10-3 to TRBJ2-3, with 9 bases matching TRBD1. With V trimmed by 0 bases and J by 6 bases, 1 base remained unmatched. Per germline, CDR1 ENHRY and CDR2 SYGVKD. The CDR3 spans 14 residues. For the CDR3, the DNA is TGTGCCATCAGTGAGTCGACAGGGGGGGATACGCAGTATTTT. Amino acids: CAISESTGGDTQYF.

The chain uses TRBV5-1 and TRBJ2-3; the match to TRBD2 covers 14 bases. Germline V gives CDR1 SGHRS, CDR2 YFSETQ. The CDR3 has 15 residues. The J segment lost 9 bases and the V segment lost 3 bases, leaving 6 bases of the junction unmatched. The CDR3 nucleotides read TGCGCCAGCAGCTCGGGACTAGCGGGGGATGAGACGCAGTATTTT. It translates to CASSSGLAGDETQYF.

The V and J genes are TRBV5-1 and TRBJ2-5; D gene ambiguous. The V end lost 0 bases, the J end lost 2 bases, and 14 bases lay between the germline ends. Germline V lookup: CDR1 SGHRS, CDR2 YFSETQ. The CDR3 is made up of 16 amino acids. This CDR3 is CASSLAGRLEQETQYF. DNA of the CDR3: TGCGCCAGCAGCTTGGCTGGCAGGCTAGAGCAAGAGACCCAGTACTTC.

This chain uses TRBV6-5 with TRBJ1-2; D gene uncertain. V was cut by 3 bases and J by 0 bases, with 14 bases left in between. The CDR3 consists of 16 residues. Germline CDR1 MNHEY, CDR2 SVGAGI. Here the CDR3 reads CASSYMEQISNYGYTF. In DNA form, the CDR3 reads TGTGCCAGCAGTTATATGGAACAGATTTCTAACTATGGCTACACCTTC.

This clone was counted between two and nine times. V usage is TRBV4-2 and J usage is TRBJ2-7; D is possibly TRBD2 (6 bases). Trimming removed 6 bases from V and 5 bases from J, with 32 bases in between. Germline V lookup: CDR1 LGHNA, CDR2 YNFKEQ. The CDR3 runs 19 residues. As DNA, the CDR3 is TGTGCCAGCAGAGGTCTATTCCGGGGTTCTAGCGCTTTTAGAAACGAGCAGTACTTC. This sequence encodes CASRGLFRGSSAFRNEQYF.